The 13 T cell receptor beta chains presented below share a single source sample, sequenced in a study of vaccination and CD4 T cells after COVID-19. As for treatment: approximately 9-day PBMC culture with coronavirus spike peptide pools or control peptides (ViraFEST assay). What these receptors recognize is not known. The Oncomine TCR Beta short-read assay sequenced DNA from cultured CD4+ T cells. TCRdb recomputed calls from the PCR reads with MiXCR, one row per CDR3 protein. This sample has 9,500 to 15,000 distinct CDR3 sequences, with 30% found just once. The sample taken for sequencing was cultured CD4+ T cells from blood. These receptors were taken from a human donor with COVID-19.

V and J are TRBV5-4 and TRBJ1-2; D may be TRBD1 (6 bases). CDR1 is SGHNT, CDR2 YYREEE, per germline (reference sequence). This CDR3 has 14 residues. V was shortened by 0 bases and J by 3 bases, with 9 bases between the two germline ends. CDR3 bases: TGTGCCAGCAGCTTGGCCGGGGGCTACTATGGCTACACCTTC. It is translated as CASSLAGGYYGYTF.

The chain links TRBV5-4 to TRBJ1-1, with 9 bases identical to TRBD1. Germline V gene data show CDR1 as SGHNT and CDR2 as YYREEE (reference sequence). V shed 4 bases and J 4 bases; nucleotides not matched to a gene: 8. This CDR3 comprises 15 residues. CDR3 sequence (DNA): TGTGCCAGCAGCATAACAGGGGGCGCGGCCACTGAAGCTTTCTTT. Translation gives CASSITGGAATEAFF.

The chain employs TRBV20-1 and TRBJ1-1, with a possible D match to TRBD1 (6 bases). This CDR3 is built from 16 residues. The V gene lost 0 bases and the J gene lost 4 bases, with 18 bases spanning the gap. Germline values: CDR1 DFQATT, CDR2 SNEGSKA (reference sequence). CDR3 amino acids: CSARDPIQGQGTEAFF. CDR3 coding DNA: TGCAGTGCTAGAGATCCAATCCAGGGACAAGGCACTGAAGCTTTCTTT.

This clonotype showed up just a few times. The chain recombines TRBV6-5 with TRBJ1-1, with 10 positions matching TRBD1. The CDR3 spans 15 residues. Germline V gene sequence: CDR1 MNHEY, CDR2 SVGAGI. V lost 4 bases and J lost 3; bases outside the gene matches: 5. DNA of the CDR3: TGTGCCAGCAGTTGGGGGGACAGGGGTGACACTGAAGCTTTCTTT. Translated: CASSWGDRGDTEAFF.

This clonotype was recorded a few times. V gene TRBV4-2 combines with J gene TRBJ1-2; D unresolved. This CDR3 has 15 residues. V was cut by 0 bases and J by 0 bases, with 8 bases left in between. Germline CDR1 LGHNA, CDR2 YNFKEQ. CDR3 in DNA: TGTGCCAGCAGCCAAGATCTGACTGCTAACTATGGCTACACCTTC. It is translated as CASSQDLTANYGYTF.

As regards this clonotype: The junction does not match germline at one end; this may be a read error. The chain links TRBV4-1 to TRBJ1-1, with D tentatively TRBD1 (5 bases). Germline CDR1 reads MGHRA; CDR2 reads YSYEKL. CDR3 size: 15 residues. In DNA form, the CDR3 reads TGCGCCAGCAGCCCAATAGGGGCCTGGCGACGTTTCGCTTTCTTC. Translating it yields CASSPIGAWRRFAFF.

This clonotype came up once. The chain couples TRBV11-2 to TRBJ2-2; the D is unclear. Germline CDR1 is SGHAT and CDR2 is FQNNGV. Trimming cost V 0 bases and J 6 bases, with 8 bases left between them. The CDR3 is 14 amino acids. CDR3 residues: CASSLDKGPGELFF. CDR3 DNA sequence: TGTGCCAGCAGCTTAGATAAAGGGCCCGGGGAGCTGTTTTTT.

CDR3 amino acids: CASSQWTGSRTGELFF. Here the CDR3 DNA reads TGCGCCAGCAGCCAATGGACAGGTAGTCGCACCGGGGAGCTGTTTTTT. The chain employs TRBV5-1 and TRBJ2-2; TRBD1 matches 7 bases. The CDR3 runs 16 residues. The J segment lost 4 bases and the V segment lost 4 bases, leaving 10 bases of the junction unmatched. The germline gives CDR1 SGHRS, CDR2 YFSETQ.

The table lists this clonotype with a few counts. The chain couples TRBV14 to TRBJ2-2; possible D gene TRBD1, 6 bases. Germline CDR1 reads SGHDN; CDR2 reads FVKESK. This CDR3 is built from 15 residues. V was pared by 4 bases and J by 5 bases, with 14 bases between. CDR3 nucleotide sequence: TGTGCCAGCAGCCGAGTGGGGGCGAGTACCGGGGAGCTGTTTTTT. Protein product: CASSRVGASTGELFF. Complete variable domain (other parts from reference TRBV14 and TRBJ2-2): EAGVTQFPSHSVIEKGQTVTLRCDPISGHDNLYWYRRVMGKEIKFLLHFVKESKQDESGMPNNRFLAERTGGTYSTLKVQPAELEDSGVYFCASSRVGASTGELFFGEGSRLTVL.

This clonotype was seen only a few times. The chain links TRBV5-4 to TRBJ2-3; 8 bases are shared with TRBD1. This CDR3 comprises 13 residues. V lost 7 bases, J lost 6 bases, and 7 bases stayed unmatched. Germline CDR1 and CDR2: SGHNT and YYREEE (reference sequence). The CDR3, as DNA: TGTGCCAGCCTCGACAGGGGAGGCGATACGCAGTATTTT. Its protein product is CASLDRGGDTQYF.

This clonotype was seen a handful of times. The rearrangement uses TRBV7-3 and TRBJ2-1; TRBD2 might be the D (6 bases). Germline V gives CDR1 SGHTA, CDR2 FQGTGA. The CDR3 is 14 residues long. V lost 0 bases and J lost 5, with 8 bases in between. In DNA, the CDR3 is TGTGCCAGCAGCTTAACTGGGAGGAACAATGAGCAGTTCTTC. Amino acid sequence: CASSLTGRNNEQFF.

The chain joins TRBV11-3 to TRBJ1-2; D perhaps matches TRBD1 (5 bases). CDR1 and CDR2 from the germline V gene are SGHNT and YENEEA. V lost 7 bases, J lost 4 bases, and 13 bases lay in between. The CDR3 covers 13 residues. The CDR3 DNA is TGTGCCAGCAACCATGGGGGAGGCTATGGCTACACCTTC. Translated, it gives CASNHGGGYGYTF.

The CDR3 is CATSRVGAPEAFF. DNA for the CDR3: TGTGCCACCAGCAGAGTGGGGGCCCCTGAAGCTTTCTTT. The chain couples TRBV15 to TRBJ1-1, with a weak D call TRBD1 (6 bases). The CDR3 runs to 13 residues. V gave up 1 base and J gave up 6 bases, with 9 bases separating them. The V gene's germline CDR1 is LNHNV and CDR2 YYDKDF (reference sequence).